Detailed here is one T cell receptor beta chain. The antigen this receptor binds is unknown. One base away there is no much larger clone; base qualities are not given. For TCR beta library preparation, about 2.2 micrograms of genomic DNA were extracted from the cryopreserved PBMCs. Longitudinal blood samples from CLL patients on ibrutinib monotherapy underwent high-throughput TCR beta sequencing. Patients were enrolled in a phase 2 open-label single-center ibrutinib monotherapy trial. The data belong to a study of cytotoxic CD8 clonotypes in ibrutinib-treated CLL (dated by TCRdb to the early 2020s). Turning to the overall study: In this cohort, about 15 patients were treatment-naive and approximately 10 were relapsed/refractory, while 17 to 18 had unmutated IGHV. On average, each sample yielded around 230,000 productive templates and roughly 95,000 productive rearrangements. Cryopreserved peripheral blood mononuclear cells were collected at three points: before therapy, at response, and at either sustained remission or disease progression. Partial responses were observed in about 25 patients and complete responses in 2; after a median follow-up of around 68 months, remission was maintained in approximately 14 patients and progression was observed in some twelve. The response samples were drawn at a median of roughly eleven months into treatment, with a range of roughly 6 to 36 months. Of the approximately 86 participants in the trial, 25 to 30 had longitudinal samples available.

A MiSeq instrument was used for deep resolution sequencing, which targeted depths ranging from 1 in 1 million up to 1 in 200,000 T cells, with coverage averaging 10x for each clonotype. The immunoSEQ hsTCRB Kit was used to generate TCR beta libraries. The published analysis was carried out like this. ImmunoSEQ Data Assistant and ImmunoSEQ Analyzer were used for data analysis, and V, D and J genes were assigned according to IMGT definitions. Clonality was computed as one minus normalized Shannon entropy of productive rearrangement frequencies, ranging from 0 to 1. Only overrepresented clonotypes making up at least 0.05% of each patient's repertoire were included in the public clonotype analysis. Repertoires from about a dozen age-matched healthy donors in immuneACCESS were used as clonality controls. TCRdb carries this immuneACCESS record with in-frame sequences only. Its versions omit some clonotypes, under half of them owing to an unresolved V gene in the studies checked, with the rest unexplained. Clone size and V and J calls were adopted from that table, with D and trimming inferred from the DNA. Across this sample there are 15,000 to 20,000 clones, with roughly 80% seen only once. 5.7% of the sample is in the top ten clones.

Broader findings and caveats from the paper: At baseline, clonality was higher than in age-matched healthy donors and showed a strong correlation with circulating CD8+ T-cell counts. Public clonotypes were rare and either shrank or stayed stable during treatment, and the rise in clonality at ibrutinib response reflected expansion of private clonotypes. Lymph node repertoires were not examined, and the timing of sampling was not matched between patients in sustained remission and those whose disease progressed. An increase in clonality was observed at ibrutinib response, with clonality remaining stable during sustained remission and falling back toward baseline at progression.

V gives up 5 bases and J gives up 0 bases, and the segment between their germline ends measures 11 bases. The CDR3, cysteine through phenylalanine, is 14 amino acids long. Kept here is only the CDR3 DNA, which spans 42 bases and is read in frame from base 1. CDR1 SGHVS and CDR2 FNYEAQ are derived from the germline V gene. This clonotype was sampled from a human donor with chronic lymphocytic leukemia. The sequencing here drew on PBMCs, taken before ibrutinib treatment. The sequence links TRBV7-6 to TRBJ2-7, and TRBD1 may be the D gene, going by 6 matching bases. The DNA reads TGTGCCAGCAGCAAGGACAGCAACTCCTACGAGCAGTACTTC. Translated, this gives CASSKDSNSYEQYF.